This is a list of T cell receptor beta chains from one sample in a study of blood T cells in healthy people across ages. Each CDR3 protein is one row after TCRdb ran MiXCR on the 5' RACE reads. The sample lists around 780,000 distinct CDR3 sequences, roughly 26% seen once, with under 3% in the top ten. The same data also contributed to another study, on T cells of mothers and their children.

What was sequenced was blood. These TCRs come from a boy aged 5-17 years in good health. Each CDR3 is given with its conserved first and last residue. D genes are given only for firm matches. Where a row states a size, it is once, few, many or the class of an expanded clone; other rows omit it.

clone size,V gene,J gene,D gene,CDR3 DNA,CDR3 protein
NA,TRBV29-1,TRBJ1-1,NA,TGCAGCGTTGCTTACTGGGGCACTGAAGCTTTCTTT,CSVAYWGTEAFF
NA,TRBV6-2/TRBV6-3,TRBJ2-1,TRBD1,TGTGCCAGCAGTTACAGGGGGACAGGGTACAATGAGCAGTTCTTC,CASSYRGTGYNEQFF
once,TRBV10-3,TRBJ1-1,TRBD1,TGTGCCATCAGTCCGGGACAGGTGAGCACTGAAGCTTTCTTT,CAISPGQVSTEAFF
few,TRBV2,TRBJ1-2,NA,TGTGCCAGCCACATCAATGACAACTATGGCTACACCTTC,CASHINDNYGYTF
few,TRBV29-1,TRBJ2-7,NA,TGCAGCGTTGAAGTACGCGAGGGATACGAGCAGTACTTC,CSVEVREGYEQYF
few,TRBV28,TRBJ2-7,TRBD1,TGTGCCAGCAGTTTTCGAGGGGACAGGGGGAGGAACGAGCAGTACTTC,CASSFRGDRGRNEQYF
NA,TRBV6-5,TRBJ2-6,NA,TGTGCCAGCAGTTACTTAGGGACACTGAAAGCTGGGGCCAACGTCCTGACTTTC,CASSYLGTLKAGANVLTF
NA,TRBV5-1,TRBJ2-5,NA,TGCGCCAGCAGGGCGCAACTAGTCCAAGAGACCCAGTACTTC,CASRAQLVQETQYF
NA,TRBV27,TRBJ2-1,TRBD2,TGTGCCAGCAGTTTCGGGACTAGCACCTACAATGAGCAGTTCTTC,CASSFGTSTYNEQFF
NA,TRBV6-5,TRBJ1-5,NA,TGTGCCACCGCAGGGAATCTCAATCAGCCCCAGCATTTT,CATAGNLNQPQHF
few,TRBV6-5,TRBJ1-2,TRBD1,TGTGCCAGCAGTTGGGCCTCAACGGGACAGGAGGAAGGCTACACCTTC,CASSWASTGQEEGYTF
few,TRBV6-1,TRBJ2-7,NA,TGTGCCAGCACCTCGCCGGGGACCTACGAGCAGTACTTC,CASTSPGTYEQYF
NA,TRBV3-1,TRBJ2-7,NA,TGTGCTAGCAGCCAATCAGGGAACGAGCAGTACTTC,CASSQSGNEQYF
NA,TRBV5-1,TRBJ2-7,TRBD1,TGCGCCAGCAGCATGCTGACAGGGCGTATCTACGAGCAGTACTTC,CASSMLTGRIYEQYF
NA,TRBV7-2,TRBJ2-3,NA,TGTGCCAGCAGCTTAGGCGGCAGGTTGGGGTATTTT,CASSLGGRLGYF
NA,TRBV20-1,TRBJ2-3,NA,TGCAGTGTCATACAGACCCTTAACACAGATACGCAGTATTTT,CSVIQTLNTDTQYF